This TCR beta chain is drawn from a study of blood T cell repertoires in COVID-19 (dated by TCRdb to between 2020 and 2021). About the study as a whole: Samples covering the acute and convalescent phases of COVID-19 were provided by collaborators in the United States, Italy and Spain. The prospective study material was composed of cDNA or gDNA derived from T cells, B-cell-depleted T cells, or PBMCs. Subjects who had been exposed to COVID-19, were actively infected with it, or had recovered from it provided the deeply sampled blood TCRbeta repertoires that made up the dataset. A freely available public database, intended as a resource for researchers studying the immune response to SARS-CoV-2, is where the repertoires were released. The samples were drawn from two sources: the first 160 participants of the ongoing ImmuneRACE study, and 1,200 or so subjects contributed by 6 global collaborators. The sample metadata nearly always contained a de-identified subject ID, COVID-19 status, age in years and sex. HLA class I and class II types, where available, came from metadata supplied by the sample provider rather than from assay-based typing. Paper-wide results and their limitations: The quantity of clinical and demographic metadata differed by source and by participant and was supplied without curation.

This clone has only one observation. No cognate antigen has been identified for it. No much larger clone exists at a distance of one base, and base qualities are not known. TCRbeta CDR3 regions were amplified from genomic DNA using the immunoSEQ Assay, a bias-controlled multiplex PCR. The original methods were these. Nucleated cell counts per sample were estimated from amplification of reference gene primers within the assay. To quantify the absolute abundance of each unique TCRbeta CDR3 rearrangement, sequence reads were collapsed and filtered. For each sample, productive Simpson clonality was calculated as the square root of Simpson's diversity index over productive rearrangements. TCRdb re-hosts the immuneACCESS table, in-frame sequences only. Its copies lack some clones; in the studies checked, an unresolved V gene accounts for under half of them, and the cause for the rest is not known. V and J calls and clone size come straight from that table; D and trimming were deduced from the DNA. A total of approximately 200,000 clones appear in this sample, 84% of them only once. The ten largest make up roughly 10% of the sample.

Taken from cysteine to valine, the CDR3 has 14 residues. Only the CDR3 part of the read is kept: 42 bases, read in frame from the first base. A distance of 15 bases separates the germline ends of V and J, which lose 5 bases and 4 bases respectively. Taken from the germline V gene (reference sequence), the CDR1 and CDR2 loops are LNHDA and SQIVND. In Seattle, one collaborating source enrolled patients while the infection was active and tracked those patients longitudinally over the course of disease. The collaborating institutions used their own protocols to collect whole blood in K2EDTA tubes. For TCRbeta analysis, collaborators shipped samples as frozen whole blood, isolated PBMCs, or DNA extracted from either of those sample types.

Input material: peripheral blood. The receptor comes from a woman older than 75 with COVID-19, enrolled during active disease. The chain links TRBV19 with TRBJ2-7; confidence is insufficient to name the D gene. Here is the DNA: TGTGCCAGTAGTCCCCACTTAGAGTTTTACGAGCAGTACGTC. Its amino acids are CASSPHLEFYEQYV.